This T cell receptor (beta chain) was identified in a study of neoadjuvant anti-PD-1 for oral cavity cancer. Time point defined: after neoadjuvant nivolumab, at surgical resection. This table comes from immunoSEQ multiplex PCR, and its TCRdb copy is limited to in-frame clones, with some not included. The sample has 68,000 or so clones; approximately 84% are singletons. The specimen was PBMCs, collected after nivolumab (anti-PD-1) treatment. The sequence was collected from a person aged 35-79 years with oral cavity squamous cell carcinoma.

DNA of the CDR3: TGCGCCAGCAGCACCTCCAATGACGGTGAAGCTTTCTTT. Translating gives CASSTSNDGEAFF. The chain employs TRBV5-1 and TRBJ1-1; no clear D. This CDR3 region has 13 residues. Germline CDR1 is SGHRS and CDR2 is YFSETQ. V shed 4 bases and J shed 7 bases, with 14 bases lying between them.